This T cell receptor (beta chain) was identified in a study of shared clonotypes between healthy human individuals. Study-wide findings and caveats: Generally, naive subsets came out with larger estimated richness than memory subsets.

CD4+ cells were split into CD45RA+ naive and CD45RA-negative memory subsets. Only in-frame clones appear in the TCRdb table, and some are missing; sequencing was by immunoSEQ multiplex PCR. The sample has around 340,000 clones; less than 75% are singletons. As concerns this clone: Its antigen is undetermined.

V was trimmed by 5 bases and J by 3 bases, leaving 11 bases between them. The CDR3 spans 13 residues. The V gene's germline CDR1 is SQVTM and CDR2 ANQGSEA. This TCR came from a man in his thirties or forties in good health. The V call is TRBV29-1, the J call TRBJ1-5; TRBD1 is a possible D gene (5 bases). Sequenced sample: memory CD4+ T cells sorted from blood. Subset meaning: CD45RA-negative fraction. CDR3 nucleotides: TGCAGCGTTTTGGGGGGACCCAATCAGCCCCAGCATTTT. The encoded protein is CSVLGGPNQPQHF.